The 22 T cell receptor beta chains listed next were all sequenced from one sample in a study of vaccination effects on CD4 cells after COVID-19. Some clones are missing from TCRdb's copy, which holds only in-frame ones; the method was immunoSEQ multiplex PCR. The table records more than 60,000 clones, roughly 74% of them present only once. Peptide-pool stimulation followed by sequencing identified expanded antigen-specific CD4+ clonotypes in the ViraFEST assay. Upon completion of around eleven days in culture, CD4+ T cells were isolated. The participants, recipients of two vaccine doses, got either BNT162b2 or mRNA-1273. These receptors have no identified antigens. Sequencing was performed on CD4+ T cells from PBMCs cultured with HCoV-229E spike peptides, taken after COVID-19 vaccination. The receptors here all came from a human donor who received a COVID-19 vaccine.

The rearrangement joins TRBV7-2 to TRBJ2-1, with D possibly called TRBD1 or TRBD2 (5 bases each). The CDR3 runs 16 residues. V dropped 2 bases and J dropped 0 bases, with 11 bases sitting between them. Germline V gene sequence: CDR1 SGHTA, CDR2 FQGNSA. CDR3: CASSLWVGTSYNEQFF. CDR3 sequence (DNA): TGTGCCAGCAGCTTATGGGTTGGGACCTCCTACAATGAGCAGTTCTTC.

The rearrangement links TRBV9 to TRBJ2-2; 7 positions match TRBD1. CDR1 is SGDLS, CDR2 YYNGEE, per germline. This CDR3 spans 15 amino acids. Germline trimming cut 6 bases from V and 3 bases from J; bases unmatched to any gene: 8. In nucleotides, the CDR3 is TGTGCCAGCAACAAGGGGGCGAAGGACACCGGGGAGCTGTTTTTT. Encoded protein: CASNKGAKDTGELFF.

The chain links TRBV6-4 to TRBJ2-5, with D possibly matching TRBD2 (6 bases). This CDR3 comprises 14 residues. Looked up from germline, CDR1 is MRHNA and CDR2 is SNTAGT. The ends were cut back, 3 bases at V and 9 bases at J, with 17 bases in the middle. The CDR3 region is CASSELTGRSPQYF. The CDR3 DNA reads TGTGCCAGCAGTGAGTTGACCGGGAGAAGTCCCCAGTACTTC.

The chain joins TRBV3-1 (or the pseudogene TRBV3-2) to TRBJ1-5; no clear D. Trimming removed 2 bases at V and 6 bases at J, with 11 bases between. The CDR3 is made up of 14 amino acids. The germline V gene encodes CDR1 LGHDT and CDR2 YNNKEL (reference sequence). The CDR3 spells CASSQFQAGQPQHF. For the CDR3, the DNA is TGTGCCAGCAGCCAATTCCAGGCGGGTCAGCCCCAGCATTTT.

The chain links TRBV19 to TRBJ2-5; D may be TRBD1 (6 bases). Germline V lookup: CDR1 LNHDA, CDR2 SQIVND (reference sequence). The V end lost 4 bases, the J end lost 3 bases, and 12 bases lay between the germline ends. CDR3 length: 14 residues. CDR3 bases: TGTGCCAGTAGTACCAACCGGGACAAAGAGACCCAGTACTTC. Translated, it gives CASSTNRDKETQYF.

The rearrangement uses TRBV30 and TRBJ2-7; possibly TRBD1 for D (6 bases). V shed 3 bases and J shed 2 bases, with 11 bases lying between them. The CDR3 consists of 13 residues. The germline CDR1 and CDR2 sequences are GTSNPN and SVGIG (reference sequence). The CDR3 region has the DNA TGTGCCTGGAGCAGGGGCAGCCCCTACGAGCAGTACGTC. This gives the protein CAWSRGSPYEQYV.

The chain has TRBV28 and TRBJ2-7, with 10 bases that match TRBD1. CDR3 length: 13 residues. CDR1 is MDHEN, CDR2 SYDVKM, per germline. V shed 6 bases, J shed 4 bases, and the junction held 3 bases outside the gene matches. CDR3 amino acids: CASSLGQGYEQYV. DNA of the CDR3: TGTGCCAGCAGCCTGGGACAGGGGTACGAGCAGTACGTC.

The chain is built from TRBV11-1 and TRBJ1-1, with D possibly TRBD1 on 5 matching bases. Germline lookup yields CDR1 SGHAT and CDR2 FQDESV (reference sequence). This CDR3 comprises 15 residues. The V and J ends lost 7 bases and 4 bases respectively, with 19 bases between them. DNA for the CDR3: TGTGCCAGCACCTTCAACGTCGGGGGGACCACTGAAGCTTTCTTT. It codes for CASTFNVGGTTEAFF.

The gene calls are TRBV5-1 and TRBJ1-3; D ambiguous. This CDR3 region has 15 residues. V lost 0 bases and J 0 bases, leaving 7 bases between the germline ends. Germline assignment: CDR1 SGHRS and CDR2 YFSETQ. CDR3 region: CASSLGSGSGNTIYF. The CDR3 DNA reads TGCGCCAGCAGCTTGGGGAGTGGCTCTGGAAACACCATATATTTT.

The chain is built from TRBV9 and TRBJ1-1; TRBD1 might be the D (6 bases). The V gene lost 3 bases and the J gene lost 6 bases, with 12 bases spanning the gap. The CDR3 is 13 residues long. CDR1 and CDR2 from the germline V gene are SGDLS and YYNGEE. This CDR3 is CASSDRESSEAFF. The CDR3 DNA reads TGTGCCAGCAGCGACAGGGAAAGTTCTGAAGCTTTCTTT.

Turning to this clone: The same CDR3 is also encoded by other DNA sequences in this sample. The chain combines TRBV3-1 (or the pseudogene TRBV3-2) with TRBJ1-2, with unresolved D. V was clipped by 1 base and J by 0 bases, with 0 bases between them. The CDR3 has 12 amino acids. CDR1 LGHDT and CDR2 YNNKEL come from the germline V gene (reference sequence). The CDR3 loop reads CASSQANYGYTF. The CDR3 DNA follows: TGTGCCAGCAGCCAAGCTAACTATGGCTACACCTTC.

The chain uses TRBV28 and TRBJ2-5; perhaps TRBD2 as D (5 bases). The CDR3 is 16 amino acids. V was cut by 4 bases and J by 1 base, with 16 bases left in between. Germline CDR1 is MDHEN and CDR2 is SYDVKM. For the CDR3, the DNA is TGTGCCAGCAGTTCTCGCCCGTACGGAGGCCAAGAGACCCAGTACTTC. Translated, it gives CASSSRPYGGQETQYF.

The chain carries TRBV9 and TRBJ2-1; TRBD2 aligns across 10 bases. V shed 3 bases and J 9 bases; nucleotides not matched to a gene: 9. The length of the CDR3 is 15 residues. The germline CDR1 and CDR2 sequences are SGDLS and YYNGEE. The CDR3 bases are TGTGCCAGCAGCGATACTAGCGGGGTGGTTAGTGAGCAGTTCTTC. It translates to CASSDTSGVVSEQFF.

CDR3 nucleotide sequence: TGCGCCAGCAGCCGCGTGGGACAGGGGCTCGGCGAGACCCAGTACTTC. Its protein is CASSRVGQGLGETQYF. V gene TRBV5-1 combines with J gene TRBJ2-5; 10 bases are a match to TRBD1. Germline V lookup: CDR1 SGHRS, CDR2 YFSETQ. The J segment lost 5 bases and the V segment lost 4 bases, leaving 11 bases of the junction unmatched. The CDR3 extends over 16 amino acids.

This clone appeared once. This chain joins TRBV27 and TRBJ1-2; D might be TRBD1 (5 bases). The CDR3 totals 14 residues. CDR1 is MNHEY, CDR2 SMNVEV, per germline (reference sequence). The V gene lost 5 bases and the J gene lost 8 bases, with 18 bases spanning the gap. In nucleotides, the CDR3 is TGTGCCAGCAGTGTAAACCGGGACTCGACGGGCTACACCTTC. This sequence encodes CASSVNRDSTGYTF.

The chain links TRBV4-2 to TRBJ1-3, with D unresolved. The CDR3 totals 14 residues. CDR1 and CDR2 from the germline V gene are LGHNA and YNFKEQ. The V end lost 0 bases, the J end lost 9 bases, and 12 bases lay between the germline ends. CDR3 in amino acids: CASSQDGPGATIYF. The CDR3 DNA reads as TGTGCCAGCAGCCAAGATGGTCCCGGTGCCACCATATATTTT.

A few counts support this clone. In DNA, the CDR3 is TGTGCCAGCTCACCTAGGACAGGGATCGGTAATTCACCCCTCCACTTT. As protein: CASSPRTGIGNSPLHF. The rearrangement joins TRBV18 to TRBJ1-6; 8 bases are a match to TRBD1. The CDR3 is 16 residues long. V shed 3 bases, J shed 6 bases, and the junction held 7 bases outside the gene matches. Per germline, CDR1 KGHSH and CDR2 LQKENI.

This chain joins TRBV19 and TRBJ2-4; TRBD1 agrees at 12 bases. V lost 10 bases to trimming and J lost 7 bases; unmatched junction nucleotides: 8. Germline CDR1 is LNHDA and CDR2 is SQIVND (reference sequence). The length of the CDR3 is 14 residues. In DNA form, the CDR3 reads TGTGCCACCGCAGAGGGACAGGGGGCGAACATTCAGTACTTC. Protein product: CATAEGQGANIQYF. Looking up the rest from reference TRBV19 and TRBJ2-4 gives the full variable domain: DGGITQSPKYLFRKEGQNVTLSCEQNLNHDAMYWYRQDPGQGLRLIYYSQIVNDFQKGDIAEGYSVSREKKESFPLTVTSAQKNPTAFYLCATAEGQGANIQYFGAGTRLSVL.

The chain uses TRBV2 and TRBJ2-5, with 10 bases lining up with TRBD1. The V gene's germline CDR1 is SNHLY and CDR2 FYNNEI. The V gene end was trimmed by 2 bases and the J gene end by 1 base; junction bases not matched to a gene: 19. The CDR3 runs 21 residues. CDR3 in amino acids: CASSEYWLRDRGSRAQETQYF. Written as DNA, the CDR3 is TGTGCCAGCAGTGAATATTGGCTGAGGGACAGGGGCTCCAGGGCCCAAGAGACCCAGTACTTC.

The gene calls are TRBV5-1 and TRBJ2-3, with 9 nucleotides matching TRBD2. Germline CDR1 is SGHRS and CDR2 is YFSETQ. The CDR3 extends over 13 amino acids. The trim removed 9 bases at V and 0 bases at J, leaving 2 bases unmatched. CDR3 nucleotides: TGCGCCAAGCGGGGGGAAAGCACAGATACGCAGTATTTT. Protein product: CAKRGESTDTQYF.

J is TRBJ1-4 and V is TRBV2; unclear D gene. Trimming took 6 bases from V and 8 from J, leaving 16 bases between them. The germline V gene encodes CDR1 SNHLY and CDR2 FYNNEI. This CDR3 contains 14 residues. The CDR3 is CASRPGPHGEKLFF. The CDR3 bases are TGTGCCAGCAGACCGGGCCCACATGGAGAAAAACTGTTTTTT.

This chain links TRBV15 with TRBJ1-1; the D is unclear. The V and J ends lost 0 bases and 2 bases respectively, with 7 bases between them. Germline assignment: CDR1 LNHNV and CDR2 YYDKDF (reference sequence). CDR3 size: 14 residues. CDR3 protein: CATSRDSYNTEAFF. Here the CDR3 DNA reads TGTGCCACCAGCAGAGATTCGTACAACACTGAAGCTTTCTTT.